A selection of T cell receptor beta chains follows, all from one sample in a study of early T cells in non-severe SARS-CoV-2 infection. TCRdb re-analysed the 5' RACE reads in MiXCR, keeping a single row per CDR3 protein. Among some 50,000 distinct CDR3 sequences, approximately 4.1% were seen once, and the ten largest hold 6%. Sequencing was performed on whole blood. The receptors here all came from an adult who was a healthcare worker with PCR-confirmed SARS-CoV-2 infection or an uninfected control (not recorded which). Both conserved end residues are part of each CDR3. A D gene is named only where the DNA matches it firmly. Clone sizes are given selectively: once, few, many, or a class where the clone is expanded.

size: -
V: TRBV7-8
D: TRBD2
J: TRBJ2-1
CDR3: CASRKGREGLLGNEQFF
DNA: TGTGCCAGCAGGAAAGGGCGGGAGGGCCTTTTGGGGAATGAGCAGTTCTTC

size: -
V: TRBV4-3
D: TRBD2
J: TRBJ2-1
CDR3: CASSQGGSPYNEQFF
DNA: TGCGCCAGCAGCCAGGGCGGGAGCCCCTACAATGAGCAGTTCTTC

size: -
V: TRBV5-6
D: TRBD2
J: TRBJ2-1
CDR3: CASSRLAGGYNEQFF
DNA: TGTGCCAGCAGCCGACTAGCGGGAGGCTACAATGAGCAGTTCTTC

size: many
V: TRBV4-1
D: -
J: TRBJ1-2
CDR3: CASSQVHAEGHGYTF
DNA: TGCGCCAGCAGCCAAGTTCACGCTGAGGGCCATGGCTACACCTTC

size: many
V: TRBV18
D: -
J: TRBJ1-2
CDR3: CASSPPGRYGYTF
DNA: TGTGCCAGCTCACCACCAGGGAGGTATGGCTACACCTTC

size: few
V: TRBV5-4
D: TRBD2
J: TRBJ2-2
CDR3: CASSQGLAENTGELFF
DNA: TGTGCCAGCAGCCAAGGACTAGCGGAAAACACCGGGGAGCTGTTTTTT

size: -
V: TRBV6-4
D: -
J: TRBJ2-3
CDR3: CASSVDNGPTDTQYF
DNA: TGTGCCAGCAGTGTTGATAACGGCCCCACAGATACGCAGTATTTT

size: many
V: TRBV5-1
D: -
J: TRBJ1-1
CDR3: CASSLDPGHLNTEAFF
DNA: TGCGCCAGCAGCTTGGATCCGGGACACCTGAACACTGAAGCTTTCTTT

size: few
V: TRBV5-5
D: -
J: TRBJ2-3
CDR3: CASTLGRIQEWADTQYF
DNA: TGTGCCAGCACCCTAGGGAGGATTCAGGAATGGGCAGATACGCAGTATTTT

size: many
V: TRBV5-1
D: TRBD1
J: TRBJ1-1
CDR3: CASRAATGGPTWMNTEAFF
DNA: TGCGCCAGCCGCGCCGCGACAGGGGGCCCGACGTGGATGAACACTGAAGCTTTCTTT

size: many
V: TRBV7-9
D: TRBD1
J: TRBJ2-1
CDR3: CASSLHGQGAPEQFF
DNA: TGTGCCAGCAGCCTCCATGGACAGGGGGCCCCTGAGCAGTTCTTC

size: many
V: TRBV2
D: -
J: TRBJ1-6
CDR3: CASRGVVNSPLHF
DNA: TGTGCCAGCAGGGGAGTAGTTAATTCACCCCTCCACTTT

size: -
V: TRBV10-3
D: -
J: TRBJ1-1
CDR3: CAISESLNTEAFF
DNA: TGTGCCATCAGTGAGTCGTTGAACACTGAAGCTTTCTTT

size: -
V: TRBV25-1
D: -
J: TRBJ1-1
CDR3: CASARTAEAFF
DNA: TGTGCCAGCGCCCGGACAGCAGAAGCTTTCTTT

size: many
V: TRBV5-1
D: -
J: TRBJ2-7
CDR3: CASSLISSYEQYF
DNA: TGCGCCAGCAGCTTGATCAGCTCCTACGAGCAGTACTTC

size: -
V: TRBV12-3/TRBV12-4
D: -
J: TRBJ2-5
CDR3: CASSWRRKETQYF
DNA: TGTGCCAGCAGCTGGAGGAGAAAAGAGACCCAGTACTTC

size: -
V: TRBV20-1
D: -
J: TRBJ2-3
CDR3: CSAHPVLSSTDTQYF
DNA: TGCAGTGCTCACCCCGTCCTGAGCTCCACAGATACGCAGTATTTT

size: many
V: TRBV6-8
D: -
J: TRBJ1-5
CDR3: CASSYMENQPQHF
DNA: TGTGCCAGCAGTTATATGGAGAATCAGCCCCAGCATTTT

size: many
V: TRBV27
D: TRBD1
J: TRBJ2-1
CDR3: CASAIPGQGPTYNEQFF
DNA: TGTGCCAGCGCCATCCCCGGACAGGGTCCTACCTACAATGAGCAGTTCTTC

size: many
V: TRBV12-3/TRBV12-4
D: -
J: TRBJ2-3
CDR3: CASSLGLSNEDTQYF
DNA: TGTGCCAGCAGTTTAGGCCTCTCGAACGAGGATACGCAGTATTTT

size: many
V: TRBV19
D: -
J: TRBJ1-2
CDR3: CASTDSHNYGYTF
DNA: TGTGCCAGTACGGACAGCCACAACTATGGCTACACCTTC

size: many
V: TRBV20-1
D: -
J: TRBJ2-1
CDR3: CSQNGVPRDDEQFF
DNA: TGCAGTCAAAATGGGGTTCCGCGGGACGATGAGCAGTTCTTC

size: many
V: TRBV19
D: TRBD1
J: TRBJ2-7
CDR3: CASNSGGPYEQYF
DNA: TGTGCCAGTAATTCAGGGGGTCCCTACGAGCAGTACTTC

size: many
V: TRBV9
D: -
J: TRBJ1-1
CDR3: CASSLAMDTEAFF
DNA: TGTGCCAGCAGCCTGGCGATGGACACTGAAGCTTTCTTT

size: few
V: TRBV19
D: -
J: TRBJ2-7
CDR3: CASSMRRLAAYEQYF
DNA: TGTGCCAGTAGTATGAGGCGCCTAGCAGCCTACGAGCAGTACTTC

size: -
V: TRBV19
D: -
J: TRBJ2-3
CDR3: CASSTTSRLTDTQYF
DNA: TGTGCCAGTAGTACAACTAGCAGACTCACAGATACGCAGTATTTT

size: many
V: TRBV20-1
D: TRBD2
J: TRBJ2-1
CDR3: CSARDSPGGKQFF
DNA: TGCAGTGCTAGAGATTCCCCGGGGGGAAAGCAGTTCTTC

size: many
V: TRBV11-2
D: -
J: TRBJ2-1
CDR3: CASSAATEQFF
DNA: TGTGCCAGCAGCGCTGCGACTGAGCAGTTCTTC

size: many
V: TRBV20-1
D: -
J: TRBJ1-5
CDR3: CSASRGGAGQPQHF
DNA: TGCAGTGCTAGCAGGGGTGGCGCAGGACAGCCCCAGCATTTT

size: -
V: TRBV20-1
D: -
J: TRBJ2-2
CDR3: CSALESAGRGELFF
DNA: TGCAGTGCTCTAGAGTCAGCTGGGCGCGGGGAGCTGTTTTTT